The clone carrying this TCR beta chain showed up just a few times. This beta chain is a stray sequence in a library constructed for alpha chains; its clone size is not meaningful. The CDR3 contains 16 residues. The J segment lost 4 bases and the V segment lost 6 bases, leaving 7 bases of the junction unmatched. Germline V gene sequence: CDR1 MNHEY, CDR2 SVGEGT. This sample is drawn from a study of spatial heterogeneity in lung cancer. Documented time point: sample taken at primary tumor resection. The sequenced material consisted of unsorted whole RNA from tumor, nontumor lung or frozen PBMC. TCRdb recomputed calls from the 5' RACE reads with MiXCR, one row per CDR3 protein. The data hold around 11,000 distinct CDR3 sequences, with 6.3% observed a single time.

The chain uses TRBV6-2 or TRBV6-3 and TRBJ2-3; 13 nucleotides align to TRBD2. The material sequenced was PBMCs, taken at surgery. This receptor was identified in a male donor with early-stage non-small cell lung cancer. The CDR3 region has the DNA TGTGCCAGCAGGTACACCGGGACTAGCGGGGCAGATACGCAGTATTTT. This gives the protein CASRYTGTSGADTQYF.